These T cell receptor beta chains were read from a single sample in a study of T cell changes during pregnancy in multiple sclerosis. Data came from immunoSEQ multiplex PCR; TCRdb stores just in-frame clones and leaves some out. The table has about 100,000 clones, approximately 92% seen once. Sequencing used peripheral blood, obtained in the second trimester of pregnancy. Receptors originate from a female donor with multiple sclerosis, enrolled in a pregnancy study. Both conserved end residues are part of each CDR3. A D gene is named only where the DNA matches it firmly. Clone size, where shown, is once, few, many, or a class for clones that have expanded.

D	V	J	size	CDR3	DNA
NA	TRBV11-2	TRBJ1-1	NA	CASSLLPTGNTEAFF	TGTGCCAGCAGCTTACTGCCGACGGGGAACACTGAAGCTTTCTTT
TRBD1	TRBV5-1	TRBJ1-2	NA	CASSTGQGYGYTF	TGCGCCAGCAGCACCGGACAGGGGTATGGCTACACCTTC
NA	TRBV30	TRBJ2-3	NA	CAWSPPAGPTQYF	TGTGCCTGGAGTCCCCCCGCAGGCCCTACGCAGTATTTT
TRBD1	TRBV5-6	TRBJ2-3	NA	CASSSGQGNRDTQYF	TGTGCCAGCAGCTCGGGACAGGGAAACCGTGATACGCAGTATTTT
NA	TRBV5-8	TRBJ1-1	NA	CASSLSTVYTEAFF	TGTGCCAGCAGCTTGAGCACGGTGTACACTGAAGCTTTCTTT
NA	TRBV2	TRBJ1-5	NA	CASRQGGNQPQHF	TGTGCCAGCAGACAGGGCGGCAATCAGCCCCAGCATTTT
NA	TRBV7-3	TRBJ2-2	NA	CASSPWGANTGELFF	TGTGCCAGCAGCCCCTGGGGAGCGAACACCGGGGAGCTGTTTTTT
NA	TRBV5-1	TRBJ1-1	NA	CASSEGYTEAFF	TGCGCCAGCAGCGAGGGATACACTGAAGCTTTCTTT
TRBD1	TRBV5-5	TRBJ1-6	NA	CASSLEGAGISPLHF	TGTGCCAGCAGCTTGGAGGGGGCTGGGATTTCACCCCTCCACTTT
TRBD1	TRBV19	TRBJ2-6	NA	CASRARGSGANVLTF	TGTGCCAGTAGGGCCAGGGGGTCTGGGGCCAACGTCCTGACTTTC
NA	TRBV19	TRBJ1-5	few	CASSEQGGQPQHF	TGTGCCAGTAGTGAACAGGGAGGGCAGCCCCAGCATTTT
TRBD2	TRBV6-1	TRBJ2-7	NA	CASSEASSGSREQYF	TGTGCCAGCAGTGAAGCGTCCAGCGGGAGTCGAGAGCAGTACTTC
NA	TRBV6-1	TRBJ2-5	NA	CASSEEGVGYQETQYF	TGTGCCAGCAGTGAAGAGGGGGTAGGGTACCAAGAGACCCAGTACTTC
TRBD2	TRBV19	TRBJ2-1	NA	CASSIDPSGTKQFF	TGTGCCAGTAGTATAGATCCCAGCGGGACCAAGCAGTTCTTC
NA	TRBV10-3	TRBJ1-1	NA	CAISESEGVGNTEAFF	TGTGCCATCAGTGAGTCTGAGGGAGTGGGGAACACTGAAGCTTTCTTT
NA	TRBV19	TRBJ1-5	NA	CASSETVSNQPQHF	TGTGCCAGTAGTGAAACAGTTAGCAATCAGCCCCAGCATTTT
TRBD1	TRBV16	TRBJ1-1	NA	CASSQSGQGNTEAFF	TGTGCCAGCAGCCAATCGGGACAGGGTAACACTGAAGCTTTCTTT
NA	TRBV7-9	TRBJ1-4	NA	CASSSGLLNEKLFF	TGTGCCAGCAGCTCAGGACTGCTTAATGAAAAACTGTTTTTT
NA	TRBV5-6	TRBJ1-1	NA	CASSLRGIRMEAFF	TGTGCCAGCAGCTTGCGGGGGATAAGGATGGAAGCTTTCTTT
NA	TRBV14	TRBJ2-3	NA	CASSQGRTARSDTQYF	TGTGCCAGCAGCCAAGGCAGGACAGCCCGGTCGGATACGCAGTATTTT
NA	TRBV6-1	TRBJ2-2	NA	CASSELGGTGELFF	TGTGCCAGCAGTGAATTAGGGGGAACCGGGGAGCTGTTTTTT
NA	TRBV18	TRBJ2-3	NA	CASSLTGGQSDTQYF	TGTGCCAGCTCATTGACGGGGGGCCAGTCAGATACGCAGTATTTT
NA	TRBV7-9	TRBJ2-3	NA	CASSLDAGTQYF	TGTGCCAGCAGCTTAGATGCGGGGACGCAGTATTTT
NA	TRBV5-1	TRBJ2-7	NA	CASSLAPTEGNEQYF	TGCGCCAGCAGCTTGGCGCCCACGGAGGGGAACGAGCAGTACTTC
NA	TRBV29-1	TRBJ2-7	NA	CSVEETVTYEQYF	TGCAGCGTTGAGGAAACAGTTACCTACGAGCAGTACTTC
TRBD1	TRBV27	TRBJ2-7	NA	CASRTGFDEQYF	TGTGCCAGCAGGACAGGGTTCGACGAGCAGTACTTC
NA	TRBV4-2	TRBJ1-5	once	CASSQAGVVQPQHF	TGTGCCAGCAGCCAAGCAGGGGTGGTTCAGCCCCAGCATTTT
TRBD2	TRBV19	TRBJ2-2	NA	CASRAGPNTGELFF	TGTGCCAGTAGAGCGGGGCCGAACACCGGGGAGCTGTTTTTT
TRBD1	TRBV5-1	TRBJ1-1	NA	CASSRGTANTEAFF	TGCGCCAGCAGCAGGGGGACAGCGAACACTGAAGCTTTCTTT
TRBD1	TRBV27	TRBJ2-3	once	CASCAQGAGTDTQYF	TGTGCCAGCTGCGCACAGGGGGCAGGCACAGATACGCAGTATTTT
TRBD2	TRBV29-1	TRBJ2-7	once	CSVEGTSGTVPTEQYF	TGCAGCGTTGAGGGAACTAGCGGGACCGTTCCTACTGAGCAGTACTTC
NA	TRBV28	TRBJ2-1	NA	CASSLNRDGEQFF	TGTGCCAGCAGCCTCAACAGGGACGGAGAGCAGTTCTTC
NA	TRBV11-2	TRBJ1-1	NA	CASSPGGVGAFF	TGTGCCAGCAGCCCCGGGGGGGTCGGGGCTTTCTTT
NA	TRBV27	TRBJ2-2	NA	CASSLSRGRGELFF	TGTGCCAGCAGTTTATCGCGGGGGCGCGGGGAGCTGTTTTTT
NA	TRBV7-2	TRBJ2-3	NA	CASSSGGHTDTQYF	TGTGCCAGCAGCTCCGGGGGTCACACAGATACGCAGTATTTT
TRBD1	TRBV19	TRBJ1-1	NA	CASRGGQGEGDTEAFF	TGTGCCAGTAGGGGGGGACAGGGTGAAGGGGACACTGAAGCTTTCTTT
TRBD1	TRBV11-1	TRBJ2-5	NA	CASSLGHRGETQYF	TGTGCCAGCAGCTTAGGGCACAGGGGTGAGACCCAGTACTTC
NA	TRBV2	TRBJ1-1	NA	CASSAGFTEAFF	TGTGCCAGCAGCGCAGGGTTTACTGAAGCTTTCTTT
NA	TRBV19	TRBJ1-1	NA	CASRSSSRQVLNTEAFF	TGTGCCAGTAGATCTAGCTCGCGACAGGTATTGAACACTGAAGCTTTCTTT
NA	TRBV6-1	TRBJ1-1	NA	CASSVSGNTEAFF	TGTGCCAGCAGTGTATCAGGGAACACTGAAGCTTTCTTT
NA	TRBV4-2	TRBJ2-2	NA	CASSQAAGNTGELFF	TGTGCCAGCAGCCAAGCGGCGGGGAACACCGGGGAGCTGTTTTTT
NA	TRBV6-5	TRBJ1-4	NA	CASSWGSLTTNEKLFF	TGTGCCAGCAGTTGGGGCAGCCTAACAACTAATGAAAAACTGTTTTTT
TRBD2	TRBV6-6	TRBJ2-7	once	CATSYTSGSYEQYF	TGTGCCACCTCATACACTAGCGGGAGCTACGAGCAGTACTTC
NA	TRBV7-8	TRBJ2-5	NA	CASSLGALPDQETQYF	TGTGCCAGCAGCTTAGGGGCCCTACCAGACCAAGAGACCCAGTACTTC
NA	TRBV7-9	TRBJ2-2	NA	CASRQQGDTGELFF	TGTGCCAGCCGGCAACAGGGAGACACCGGGGAGCTGTTTTTT
NA	TRBV15	TRBJ1-2	NA	CATSRDALTSGRDWGYTF	TGTGCCACCAGCAGAGACGCATTAACATCTGGCAGGGACTGGGGCTACACCTTC
TRBD2	TRBV5-1	TRBJ2-3	NA	CASSASGLALTDTQYF	TGCGCCAGCAGCGCCTCGGGACTAGCGCTCACAGATACGCAGTATTTT
TRBD1	TRBV19	TRBJ1-1	once	CASNTGTGFTEAFF	TGTGCCAGTAACACCGGGACAGGGTTCACTGAAGCTTTCTTT
TRBD1	TRBV28	TRBJ1-5	NA	CASIHPAEGAIQPQHF	TGTGCCAGCATCCACCCGGCGGAGGGGGCGATTCAGCCCCAGCATTTT
NA	TRBV7-6	TRBJ2-7	NA	CASSSPEWPYEQYF	TGTGCCAGCAGCTCTCCGGAGTGGCCCTACGAGCAGTACTTC
NA	TRBV27	TRBJ2-7	once	CASSSRSASSYEQYF	TGTGCCAGCAGTTCGAGGTCAGCGAGTTCCTACGAGCAGTACTTC
NA	TRBV5-1	TRBJ2-2	NA	CASSLEGLYTGELFF	TGCGCCAGCAGCTTGGAAGGACTCTACACCGGGGAGCTGTTTTTT